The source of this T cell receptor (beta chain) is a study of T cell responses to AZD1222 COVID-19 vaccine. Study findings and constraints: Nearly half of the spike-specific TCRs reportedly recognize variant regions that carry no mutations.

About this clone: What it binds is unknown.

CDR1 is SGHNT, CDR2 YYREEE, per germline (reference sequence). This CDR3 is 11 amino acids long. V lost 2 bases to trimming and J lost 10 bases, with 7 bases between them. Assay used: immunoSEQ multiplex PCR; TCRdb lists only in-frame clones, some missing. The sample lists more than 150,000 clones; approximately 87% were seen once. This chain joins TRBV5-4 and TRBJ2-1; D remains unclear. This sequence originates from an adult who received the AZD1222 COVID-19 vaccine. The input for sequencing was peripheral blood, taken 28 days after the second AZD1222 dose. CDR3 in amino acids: CASSFQGEQFF. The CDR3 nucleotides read TGTGCCAGCAGCTTTCAAGGGGAGCAGTTCTTC.